A selection of T cell receptor beta chains follows, all from one sample in a study of tumor-infiltrating lymphocytes in oesophageal squamous cell carcinoma. From the PCR reads, TCRdb called clonotypes with MiXCR, one entry per CDR3 protein. The sample lists more than 10,000 distinct CDR3 sequences, approximately 64% seen once, with roughly 26% in the top ten. The sequencing sample was made of esophageal tumor tissue. All receptors come from a female donor with esophageal squamous cell carcinoma. CDR3s include the opening cysteine and the closing phenylalanine or tryptophan. Fields, in order: D gene, V gene, J gene, CDR3 protein. A D gene is named only where the DNA matches it firmly.

-	TRBV7-3	TRBJ2-1	CASSLTAGNEQFF
TRBD1	TRBV11-2	TRBJ2-5	CASTTRDRGQETQYF
-	TRBV7-6	TRBJ2-7	CASSFLLGRHNEQYF
-	TRBV6-7	-	CASSYGQETQYF
-	TRBV7-3	TRBJ2-5	CASSLGTGELYF
TRBD1	TRBV10-3	TRBJ2-7	CAIRGQGSFYEQYF
TRBD2	TRBV6-1	TRBJ2-4	CASSSTGGSSQYF
-	TRBV6-8	-	CASNKRGGGGTDTQYF
-	TRBV10-2	-	CASSDQGTEETQYF
TRBD2	TRBV7-2	TRBJ2-1	CASSSSPAGGLYF
-	TRBV7-3	-	CASSSGGGGLGNEQFF
TRBD1	TRBV19	TRBJ2-5	CASSRRRTGEGETQYF
-	TRBV6-1	TRBJ1-1	CAHLGDKNTEAFF
-	TRBV12-3/TRBV12-4	TRBJ2-1	CASSSTPISYNEQFF
-	TRBV5-4	TRBJ1-2	CASSRRESGGYTF
-	TRBV7-2	TRBJ1-1	CASSLAVLPEAFF
-	TRBV6-1	TRBJ1-4	CASTETVNEKLFF
TRBD1	TRBV6-6	TRBJ2-7	CASSAQGGTGFYEQYF
TRBD2	TRBV7-2	-	CASSHRTSGSGEQFF
-	TRBV7-6	TRBJ2-1	CASSLEEATNNEQFF
-	TRBV7-3	TRBJ2-5	CASSLGEAQGSETQYF
TRBD1	TRBV7-2	TRBJ2-2	CASSLGGQGNTGELFF
-	TRBV14	-	CASSQDVGTISYEQYF
-	TRBV2	TRBJ1-4	CASSEEGTGEKLFF
TRBD1	TRBV2	-	CASTAVDRGNNEQYF
-	TRBV11-2	TRBJ2-3	CASSLVSGFADTQYF
-	TRBV7-2	TRBJ1-1	CASSAPNGVPNTEAFF
TRBD2	TRBV7-2	TRBJ2-3	CASSLAGRTDTQYF
-	TRBV6-1	TRBJ1-6	CASRGTLGTPLHF
TRBD2	TRBV7-3	TRBJ2-7	CASSTQAGDEQYF
TRBD2	TRBV5-1	TRBJ2-1	CASSLGTSLYYNEQFF
-	TRBV11-1	TRBJ1-5	CASSLNGFQPQHF
TRBD2	TRBV7-3	TRBJ2-3	CASSFLAGGTDTQYF
-	TRBV7-2	TRBJ2-3	CASSYTATQDTQYF
-	TRBV6-1	TRBJ2-3	CASSEGAGSTDTQYF
TRBD2	TRBV7-6	-	CASSLGGTSNPGEQFF
-	TRBV7-3	-	CASSSQVAGASEQFF
-	TRBV6-1	TRBJ2-3	CASSEATDTQYF
TRBD1	TRBV7-4	TRBJ2-7	CASSPVGDTGGYYEQYF
-	TRBV3-1	TRBJ2-4	CASSQSVAKNIQYF
-	TRBV7-4	TRBJ2-1	CASSSLQGYNEQFF
-	TRBV12-3/TRBV12-4	TRBJ2-5	CASSSSWGGNRVQETQYF
-	TRBV6-5	-	CASSEGPGDEQFF
TRBD1	TRBV20-1	TRBJ2-5	CSAFRQGAWETQYF
TRBD2	TRBV5-6	TRBJ2-1	CASSLEIDRPPGLAGGEGQFF